This T cell receptor (beta chain) was sequenced in a study of T cells after yellow fever vaccination (dated by TCRdb to between 2018 and 2021). About the investigation overall: The SMART-Seq v4 Ultra Low Input RNA kit was used to prepare libraries from fractions with low cell numbers. To track T-cell clones before and after primary and booster YFV17D yellow fever vaccination, bulk TCR alpha and beta repertoires were sequenced longitudinally. Blood was drawn at multiple timepoints before and after primary and secondary immunization, with bulk PBMC replicates and cell subsets isolated. The cohort comprised two healthy male donors, one aged 18 to 30 and one aged 30 to 39 years. General study outcomes and caveats: After the booster, most of the clones that had expanded following primary vaccination were detected again (roughly 96% of CD4 and around nine tenths of CD8), which suggests that memory was broadly maintained. The secondary T-cell response was found to be weaker but faster than the primary response, with a peak reached on day 5 rather than on day 15. A small share of clonotypes was detected in both CD4 and CD8 compartments, with the overlap likely arising from convergent recombination. FACS-sorted repertoires could contain abundant contaminating clonotypes from the bulk population, so computational filtering was required. Because the study included only a couple of donors, the extent to which the findings can be generalized is limited.

Sequences MNHEY (CDR1) and SMNVEV (CDR2) are obtained from the germline V gene (reference sequence). The trim is 5 bases for V and 0 bases for J, with a gap of 11 bases between the germline ends. From the cysteine up to the phenylalanine, the CDR3 has a length of 16 residues. Only CDR3 DNA remains: 48 bases, in frame from the first base. This clonotype is a singleton in its sample. Its target antigen remains unknown. Per-base qualities were not stored, and no clone one base away is much larger. One read alone provides weak support. The treatment or condition label, as the study defines it: live attenuated yellow fever vaccine strain. PBMCs were isolated from peripheral blood using a standard Ficoll-Paque protocol. CD4 and CD8 T-cell fractions were isolated with Dynabeads CD4 and CD8 positive selection kits. RNA was extracted with TriZol from bulk PBMCs, CD4 and CD8 fractions, and dextramer-positive and dextramer-negative fractions.

TCRdb records Illumina NovaSeq 6000 as the sequencer. Synthesis of TCR cDNA relied on 5'RACE template switching, a step that introduced a universal primer site along with unique molecular identifiers. Priming of cDNA synthesis was performed from both the TCR alpha and TCR beta constant segments. Library amplification involved two PCR steps, and the second step added sample barcodes and sequencing adapters. Sequencing of the libraries was done on either Illumina HiSeq 2500 (2x100 bp) or NovaSeq (2x150 bp). Turning to the authors' computational methods: Demultiplexing of reads and collapsing into UMI consensus sequences were performed with MIGEC, and V(D)J alignment was carried out with MiXCR. Vaccine-responding clonotypes were defined with edgeR using replicate PBMC samples, requiring FDR below 0.01 and a log2 fold change above 5 up to day 15. Each bulk clonotype received a CD4 or CD8 identity based on whether the sequenced CD4 or CD8 repertoire contained that clonotype at higher abundance. The public reads were reanalyzed by TCRdb: fastp trimming at Q25, MiXCR alignment, in-frame beta chains only. CDR3 protein sequences are deduplicated, and each keeps its most common genes and DNA. What appears here as the V and J calls and clone size reflects TCRdb's work, not the paper's. Across this sample there are about 340,000 distinct CDR3 sequences, with approximately 12% seen only once. The top ten clonotypes cover 2.5% to 4% of the sample.

The TCR was taken from a man younger than 35 who received the YFV17D yellow fever vaccine. Here the chain combines TRBV27 and TRBJ2-6, with an unclear D gene assignment. The sample consisted of CD4+ T cells sorted from PBMCs, taken 15 days after the yellow fever booster vaccination. The CDR3 protein: CASSPWTGSGANVLTF. The nucleotide sequence is given as TGTGCCAGCAGTCCTTGGACGGGCTCTGGGGCCAACGTCCTGACTTTC. Beyond the CDR3, the reference TRBV27 and TRBJ2-6 genes provide the residues; the full variable domain reads: EAQVTQNPRYLITVTGKKLTVTCSQNMNHEYMSWYRQDPGLGLRQIYYSMNVEVTDKGDVPEGYKVSRKEKRNFPLILESPSPNQTSLYFCASSPWTGSGANVLTFGAGSRLTVL.